What follows describes a single TCR beta chain. The antigen is unknown. Study donors comprised healthy, HIV-negative adults devoid of recent acute infection or vaccination. These data come from a study of shared clonotypes between healthy human individuals. Study-level results: Read depth was anticipated to influence clonotype sharing among donors.

TCRdb's table, derived via immunoSEQ multiplex PCR, lists solely in-frame clones and lacks some. The table records about 450,000 clones, around 75% of them present only once. The sequencing input was PBMCs. The sequence was collected from a middle-aged woman in good health. Some clones in this sample may be carry-over from other donors' samples.

The CDR3: CASSLSGGQLNTEAFF. The CDR3 DNA is TGTGCCAGCAGCTTAAGCGGGGGACAGCTGAACACTGAAGCTTTCTTT. The chain couples TRBV7-3 to TRBJ1-1; 7 positions match TRBD1. This CDR3 has 16 residues. V shed 1 base and J 0 bases; nucleotides not matched to a gene: 5. The germline V gene has CDR1 SGHTA and CDR2 FQGTGA.